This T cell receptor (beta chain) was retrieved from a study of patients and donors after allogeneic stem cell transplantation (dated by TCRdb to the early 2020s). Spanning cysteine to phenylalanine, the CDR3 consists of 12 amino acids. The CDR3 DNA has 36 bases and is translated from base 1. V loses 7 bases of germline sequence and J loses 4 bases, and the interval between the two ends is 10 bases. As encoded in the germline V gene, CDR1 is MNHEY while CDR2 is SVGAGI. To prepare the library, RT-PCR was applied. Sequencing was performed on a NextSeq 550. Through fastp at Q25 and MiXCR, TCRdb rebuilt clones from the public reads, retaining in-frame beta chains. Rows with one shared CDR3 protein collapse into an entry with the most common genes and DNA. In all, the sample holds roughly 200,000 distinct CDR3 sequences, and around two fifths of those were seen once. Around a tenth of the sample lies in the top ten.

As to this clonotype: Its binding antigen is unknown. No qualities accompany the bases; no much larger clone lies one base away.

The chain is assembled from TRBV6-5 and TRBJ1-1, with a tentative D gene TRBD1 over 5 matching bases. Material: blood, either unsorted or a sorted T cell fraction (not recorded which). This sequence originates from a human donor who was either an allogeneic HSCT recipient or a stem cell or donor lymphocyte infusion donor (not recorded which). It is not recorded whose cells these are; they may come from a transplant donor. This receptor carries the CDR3 CASISRGTEAFF. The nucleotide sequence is TGTGCCAGCATTTCAAGGGGCACTGAAGCTTTCTTT.